The sample holds a few counts of the clone carrying this T cell receptor (beta chain). Its antigen is currently unknown. Time point of the sample: newly diagnosed GD, antithyroid drugs for less than 3 months. PBMC RNA served as the TCR library source. The data stem from a study of regulatory T cells in long-lasting Graves disease. For TCR beta, libraries came from iRepertoire HTBI primers and Arm-PCR of CDR3 regions. TCRdb passed the multiplex PCR reads through MiXCR, listing each CDR3 protein once. The table records about 620,000 distinct CDR3 sequences, roughly 16% of them present only once. V was clipped by 3 bases and J by 3 bases, with 14 bases between them. This CDR3 has 15 residues. Per germline, CDR1 LGHDT and CDR2 YNNKEL (reference sequence). General study results and limits: Relative to newly diagnosed Graves' patients, persistent ones had lower TCR diversity. Accuracy could have been hurt by small sample size.

The sample was also reused in another study, on T cells in Graves' hyperthyroidism and ophthalmopathy. That report adds: Peripheral blood also featured most of the thyroid clonotypes expanded above 0.001.

This receptor was identified in a woman aged 25-40 years with Graves disease. Sequences were derived from peripheral blood mononuclear cells (PBMCs), sampled at new diagnosis, from a patient treated with antithyroid drugs. This chain links TRBV3-1 with TRBJ2-5; maybe TRBD1 (7 bases). As DNA, the CDR3 is TGTGCCAGCAGCCAGGGGGGACAGAATAAAGAGACCCAGTACTTC. Protein: CASSQGGQNKETQYF.